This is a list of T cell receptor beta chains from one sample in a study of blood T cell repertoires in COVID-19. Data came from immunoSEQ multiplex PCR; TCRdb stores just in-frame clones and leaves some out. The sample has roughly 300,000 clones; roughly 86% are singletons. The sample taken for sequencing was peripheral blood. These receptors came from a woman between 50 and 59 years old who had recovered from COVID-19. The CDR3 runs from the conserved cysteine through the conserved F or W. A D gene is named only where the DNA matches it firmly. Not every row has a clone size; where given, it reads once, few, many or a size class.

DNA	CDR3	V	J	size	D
TGTGCCAGCAGCGTGACTGGGGGGGCCACTGAAGCTTTCTTT	CASSVTGGATEAFF	TRBV9	TRBJ1-1	.	.
TGTGCCAGCAGCCCCGGCCAGACAGTCGGGACCGGGGAGCTGTTTTTT	CASSPGQTVGTGELFF	TRBV11-2	TRBJ2-2	.	.
TGTGCCATCAGGCGACAGGGGGCTGGTCCTGAAGCTTTCTTT	CAIRRQGAGPEAFF	TRBV10-3	TRBJ1-1	.	TRBD1
TGTGCCATCAGCCCAGAAACTATAGAGACCCAGTACTTC	CAISPETIETQYF	TRBV10-3	TRBJ2-5	.	.
TGTGCCAGCAGTTACAGTAGGACTAGCTACGAGCAGTACTTC	CASSYSRTSYEQYF	TRBV6-5	TRBJ2-7	.	TRBD2
TGTGCCAGCAGTTTATACAGGGCCGGCCACAATGAGCAGTTCTTC	CASSLYRAGHNEQFF	TRBV27	TRBJ2-1	.	.
TGCAGCGTGGCACGGACAGCCATGAACACTGAAGCTTTCTTT	CSVARTAMNTEAFF	TRBV29-1	TRBJ1-1	once	.
TGTGCCAGCAGTTTAACAGGAGGGTCCTACGAGCAGTACTTC	CASSLTGGSYEQYF	TRBV28	TRBJ2-7	once	.
TGTGCCAGCAGTTCCCCGGGACAGGCGAATGAGCAGTTCTTC	CASSSPGQANEQFF	TRBV28	TRBJ2-1	few	TRBD1
TGTGCCAGCAGTGAACGCTCAGGGGCTACTGAAGCTTTCTTT	CASSERSGATEAFF	TRBV2	TRBJ1-1	.	.
TGTGCCAGCAGCTTGACAGGGAAATACAATGAGCAGTTCTTC	CASSLTGKYNEQFF	TRBV5-6	TRBJ2-1	.	.
TGTGCCAGCAGTCCCTACAGGGGGGGCACCGGGGAGCTGTTTTTT	CASSPYRGGTGELFF	TRBV27	TRBJ2-2	.	.
TGTGCCAGCAGCCAAGATAGAGGCAGCTACAATGAGCAGTTCTTC	CASSQDRGSYNEQFF	TRBV3-1/TRBV3-2	TRBJ2-1	.	.
TGTGCCAGCAGCGTTCATTTACGGGGGGATCCGACAGGGGGTCTCTATGGCTACACCTTC	CASSVHLRGDPTGGLYGYTF	TRBV9	TRBJ1-2	few	TRBD1
TGTGCCAGCAGCTTGGAGGGACAGGGAGGTGAAAAACTGTTTTTT	CASSLEGQGGEKLFF	TRBV5-8	TRBJ1-4	.	TRBD1
TGTGCCAGTAGCCGGGGGACAGGGGTCAATGAGCAGTTCTTC	CASSRGTGVNEQFF	TRBV19	TRBJ2-1	.	TRBD1
TGTGCCTGGAGAGGGGGAACGGTGAACACTGAAGCTTTCTTT	CAWRGGTVNTEAFF	TRBV30	TRBJ1-1	.	.
TGTGCCAGCAGTTATCAGGGGGCAGGCGAAAAACTGTTTTTT	CASSYQGAGEKLFF	TRBV6-5	TRBJ1-4	.	TRBD1
TGTGCCAGCACTCGAGGTAGGGTCAGAACAGGGGGGCCCCAGGTCGGCGATGAGCAGTTCTTC	CASTRGRVRTGGPQVGDEQFF	TRBV21-1	TRBJ2-1	.	.
TGCGCCAGCAGCCAAAGGACTAGCGGGGGTTCAGAGACCCAGTACTTC	CASSQRTSGGSETQYF	TRBV5-1	TRBJ2-5	.	TRBD2
TGTGCCAGCAGCCAACTCAGACAGGGTTTTTGGGAGCAGTACTTC	CASSQLRQGFWEQYF	TRBV13	TRBJ2-7	.	TRBD1
TGTGCCAGCAGTTCCCTAGCTAGCACAGATACGCAGTATTTT	CASSSLASTDTQYF	TRBV27	TRBJ2-3	.	.
TGTGCCAGCAGCCCGGGACAGGGAGCCCCGAAGCAAGAGACCCAGTACTTC	CASSPGQGAPKQETQYF	TRBV11-3	TRBJ2-5	.	TRBD1
TGTGCCAGCAGCTTAAGCGGGGGGTCCTACAATGAGCAGTTCTTC	CASSLSGGSYNEQFF	TRBV5-4	TRBJ2-1	.	TRBD2
TGTGCCAGCTCCCAAGGGGTACCTGATAATTCACCCCTCCACTTT	CASSQGVPDNSPLHF	TRBV18	TRBJ1-6	.	.
TGTGCCAGCAGTGAATGGCCCCGATCTTATAGCAATCAGCCCCAGCATTTT	CASSEWPRSYSNQPQHF	TRBV6-1	TRBJ1-5	many	.
TGTGCCAGCAGCTTAGGGGCCTCGAGCGGGAGGAGCACAGATACGCAGTATTTT	CASSLGASSGRSTDTQYF	TRBV7-6	TRBJ2-3	.	TRBD2
TGTGCCAGCGGCCGGGACAGAAACACCGGGGAGCTGTTTTTT	CASGRDRNTGELFF	TRBV7-3	TRBJ2-2	once	TRBD1
TGTGCCAGCAGTGACGGGACTAGCGGGGTAAGCGAGCAGTTCTTC	CASSDGTSGVSEQFF	TRBV6-4	TRBJ2-1	.	TRBD2
TGTGCCAGCGGGGGGACAGGGAGAGAAAGCTACACCTTC	CASGGTGRESYTF	TRBV6-5	TRBJ1-2	.	TRBD1
TGTGCCAGCACGGAGACTGCGGGGTTGAACACCGGGGAGCTGTTTTTT	CASTETAGLNTGELFF	TRBV7-2	TRBJ2-2	once	.
TGCAGTGCTAGTAAGCGGACCGCCTACGAGCAGTACTTC	CSASKRTAYEQYF	TRBV20-1	TRBJ2-7	.	.
TGTGCCAGCAGGGAGGGGGCTCTCAGAGCTTTCTTT	CASREGALRAFF	TRBV2	TRBJ1-1	once	TRBD1
TGTGCCAGCAGCCAAGACAGGGGGCGCACCGGGGAGCTGTTTTTT	CASSQDRGRTGELFF	TRBV4-2	TRBJ2-2	.	TRBD1
TGTGCCAGCAGTGAAATTAGCTTAGGCCGGCACACTGAAGCTTTCTTT	CASSEISLGRHTEAFF	TRBV6-1	TRBJ1-1	once	.
TGTGCCAGCAGCTCAATAAGGGGTGGCTCACCCCTCCACTTT	CASSSIRGGSPLHF	TRBV11-2	TRBJ1-6	.	.